Listed below are T cell receptor beta chains from one sample, sequenced in a study of cytomegalovirus exposure and HLA in healthy donors. Sequencing was performed with immunoSEQ multiplex PCR; in TCRdb, only in-frame clones are kept and a portion is missing. The sample has about 130,000 clones. Sequencing used PBMCs. The origin of the receptors is a middle-aged man in good health and CMV-seronegative. The CDR3 runs from the conserved cysteine through the conserved F or W. D genes are given only for firm matches.

J: TRBJ2-5; D: TRBD2; V: TRBV28; DNA: TGTGCCAGCAGCTGGAGGGGGACTAGACATCAAGAGACCCAGTACTTC; CDR3: CASSWRGTRHQETQYF
J: TRBJ1-3; D: .; V: TRBV6-5; DNA: TGTGCCAGCAGTTACGTACAGGGTGCTGGAAACACCATATATTTT; CDR3: CASSYVQGAGNTIYF
J: TRBJ2-1; D: .; V: TRBV27; DNA: TGTGCCAGCAGGGGGTGGGGCCAGGAGAATGAGCAGTTCTTC; CDR3: CASRGWGQENEQFF
J: TRBJ2-7; D: TRBD2; V: TRBV7-8; DNA: TGTGCCAGCAGCTCGCTTCTAGCGGGAGAGTCCGAGCAGTACTTC; CDR3: CASSSLLAGESEQYF
J: TRBJ2-6; D: TRBD2; V: TRBV5-1; DNA: TGCGCCAGCAGCCTTGGGCCCGGGAGGGGCTCTGGGGCCAACGTCCTGACTTTC; CDR3: CASSLGPGRGSGANVLTF
J: TRBJ1-3; D: TRBD1; V: TRBV7-2; DNA: TGTGCCAGCAGCTTGAGGGGGCAGGGGGGAAACACCATATATTTT; CDR3: CASSLRGQGGNTIYF
J: TRBJ2-1; D: TRBD1; V: TRBV9; DNA: TGTGCCAGCAGCGTTGGGACAGGGGATTACAATGAGCAGTTCTTC; CDR3: CASSVGTGDYNEQFF
J: TRBJ2-7; D: .; V: TRBV2; DNA: TGTGCCAGCGCGGGACAGCCGATCCCAACCTACGAGCAGTACTTC; CDR3: CASAGQPIPTYEQYF
J: TRBJ1-5; D: TRBD1; V: TRBV2; DNA: TGTGCCAGCAGTGAACAGGGGGGAATGGGAAGCAATCAGCCCCAGCATTTT; CDR3: CASSEQGGMGSNQPQHF
J: TRBJ2-3; D: TRBD1; V: TRBV7-8; DNA: TGTGTCTCAGTCCGGGACAGAACAGATACGCAGTATTTT; CDR3: CVSVRDRTDTQYF
J: TRBJ2-2; D: .; V: TRBV7-9; DNA: TGTGCCAGCAGCCCTCTACCTAGGCCCACGAACACCGGGGAGCTGTTTTTT; CDR3: CASSPLPRPTNTGELFF
J: TRBJ2-7; D: TRBD2; V: TRBV4-2; DNA: TGTGCCAGCAGCCACCTGACTAGCGGCGAGCAGTACTTC; CDR3: CASSHLTSGEQYF
J: TRBJ1-5; D: .; V: TRBV6-5; DNA: TGTGCCAGCAGTTACCGAGATCAGCCCCAGCATTTT; CDR3: CASSYRDQPQHF
J: TRBJ2-7; D: TRBD1; V: TRBV6-1; DNA: TGTGCCAGCAGGGCAGGACAGGCAACCTACGGGCAGTACTTC; CDR3: CASRAGQATYGQYF
J: TRBJ2-1; D: .; V: TRBV4-1; DNA: TGCGCCAGCAGCTCCCTATCGGGCGGGATATCCTACAATGAGCAGTTCTTC; CDR3: CASSSLSGGISYNEQFF
J: TRBJ1-2; D: .; V: TRBV11-2; DNA: TGTGCCAGCAGCTTAGAGGAGGGGCGCTATGGCTACACCTTC; CDR3: CASSLEEGRYGYTF
J: TRBJ1-5; D: .; V: TRBV6-1; DNA: TGTGCCAGCAGTGCCGGGGGGGCAGGGAGGTCTCAGCCCCAGCATTTT; CDR3: CASSAGGAGRSQPQHF
J: TRBJ1-2; D: .; V: TRBV7-9; DNA: TGTGCCACTGGTCCCGGGGAGCGCGACTATGGCTACACCTTC; CDR3: CATGPGERDYGYTF
J: TRBJ1-3; D: .; V: TRBV2; DNA: TGTGCCAGCAGTGAATTCTGGAGCTCTGGAAACACCATATATTTT; CDR3: CASSEFWSSGNTIYF
J: TRBJ1-2; D: TRBD1; V: TRBV11-1; DNA: TGTGCCAGCAGCGTAGGACAGGGGGCTCTACGTGGCTACACCTTC; CDR3: CASSVGQGALRGYTF
J: TRBJ1-2; D: .; V: TRBV19; DNA: TGTGCCAGTAATTCCGACTATGGCTACACCTTC; CDR3: CASNSDYGYTF
J: TRBJ2-7; D: TRBD2; V: TRBV25-1; DNA: TGTGCCAGCAGTCCCCGGACTAGCGGGAACACCTACGAGCAGTACTTC; CDR3: CASSPRTSGNTYEQYF
J: TRBJ1-4; D: .; V: TRBV2; DNA: TGTGCCAGCAGTGAAGCACCGGCCAGCGGCGGTGAAAAACTGTTTTTT; CDR3: CASSEAPASGGEKLFF
J: TRBJ2-2; D: TRBD1; V: TRBV18; DNA: TGTGCCAGCTCACGGGACAGGCTCCCCGGGGAGCTGTTTTTT; CDR3: CASSRDRLPGELFF
J: TRBJ2-2; D: .; V: TRBV5-4; DNA: TGTGCCAGCAGCGGAGGAGCGGTTGCGGCCACCGGGGAGCTGTTTTTT; CDR3: CASSGGAVAATGELFF
J: TRBJ2-7; D: .; V: TRBV28; DNA: TGTGCCAGCAGTACCCCGGACGGAGGGCGACTCGAGCAGTACTTC; CDR3: CASSTPDGGRLEQYF
J: TRBJ2-2; D: .; V: TRBV27; DNA: TGTGCCAGCAGTCACGCCCGGGGTAGCACCGGGGAGCTGTTTTTT; CDR3: CASSHARGSTGELFF